This TCR beta chain was recorded in a study of T cell responses to AZD1222 COVID-19 vaccine. Study conclusions and caveats: At study baseline, merely several AZD1222 recipients were seropositive. With two AZD1222 doses given, Spike-specific TCR breadth and depth both rose. Donors skewed white British and female; clonal diversity was possibly underestimated.

The sample holds one count of this clone. Its antigen remains unknown. Pooling was applied to second doses at about 4 or about 12 weeks. The method was immunoSEQ multiplex PCR; TCRdb's version includes in-frame clones alone and lacks a portion of them. The table lists under 95,000 clones, more than 70% of them singletons. Trimming cost V 7 bases and J 5 bases, with 20 bases left between them. The CDR3 covers 15 residues. Germline CDR1 SNHLY, CDR2 FYNNEI. The source was peripheral blood, collected 28 days after the second AZD1222 dose. The chain is built from TRBV2 and TRBJ1-2; a weak D match, TRBD1 (5 bases). The sequence derives from an adult who received the AZD1222 COVID-19 vaccine. The CDR3 sequence is CASTDLPRAGYGYTF. CDR3 bases: TGTGCCAGCACCGACCTCCCCAGGGCCGGGTATGGCTACACCTTC.